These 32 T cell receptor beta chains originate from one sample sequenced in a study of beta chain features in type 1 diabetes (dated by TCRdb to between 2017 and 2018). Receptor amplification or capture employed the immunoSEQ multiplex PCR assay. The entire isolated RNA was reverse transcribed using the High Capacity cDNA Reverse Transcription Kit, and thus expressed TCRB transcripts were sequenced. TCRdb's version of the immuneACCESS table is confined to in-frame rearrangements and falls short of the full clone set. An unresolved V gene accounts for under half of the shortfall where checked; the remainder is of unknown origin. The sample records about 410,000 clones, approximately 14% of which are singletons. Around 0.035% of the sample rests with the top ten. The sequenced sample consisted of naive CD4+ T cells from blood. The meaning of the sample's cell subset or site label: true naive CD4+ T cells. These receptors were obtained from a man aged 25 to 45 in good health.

CDR3 region: CASNRQGTAGANVLTF. The DNA for the CDR3 is TGTGCCAGCAATAGACAGGGCACGGCAGGGGCCAACGTCCTGACTTTC. The J gene is TRBJ2-6, the V gene TRBV19; 7 bases are a match to TRBD1. Germline V CDR1 and CDR2: LNHDA, SQIVND (reference sequence). CDR3 length: 16 amino acids. Trimming took 9 bases from V and 4 from J; bases not matched to a gene: 12.

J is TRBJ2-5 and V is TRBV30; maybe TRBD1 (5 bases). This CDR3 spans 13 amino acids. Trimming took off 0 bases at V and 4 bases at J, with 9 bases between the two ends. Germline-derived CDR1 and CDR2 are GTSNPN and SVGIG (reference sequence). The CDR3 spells CAWSVRRAETQYF. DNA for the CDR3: TGTGCCTGGAGTGTTCGCAGGGCAGAGACCCAGTACTTC.

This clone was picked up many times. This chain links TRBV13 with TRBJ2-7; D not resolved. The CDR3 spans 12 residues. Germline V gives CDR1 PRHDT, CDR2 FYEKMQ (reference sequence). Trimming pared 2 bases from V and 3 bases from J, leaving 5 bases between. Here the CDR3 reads CASSLLGYEQYF. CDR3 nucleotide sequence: TGTGCCAGCAGCTTATTGGGCTACGAGCAGTACTTC.

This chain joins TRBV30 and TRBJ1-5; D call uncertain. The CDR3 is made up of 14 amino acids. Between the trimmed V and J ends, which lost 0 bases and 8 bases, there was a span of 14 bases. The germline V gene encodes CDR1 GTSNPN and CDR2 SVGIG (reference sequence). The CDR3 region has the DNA TGTGCCTGGAGTGTACAACCGGGCCGGGAGCCCCAGCATTTT. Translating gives CAWSVQPGREPQHF.

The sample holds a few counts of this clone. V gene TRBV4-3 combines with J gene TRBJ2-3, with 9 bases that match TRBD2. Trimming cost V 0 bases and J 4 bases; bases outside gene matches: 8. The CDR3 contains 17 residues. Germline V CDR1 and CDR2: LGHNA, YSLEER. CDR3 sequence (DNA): TGCGCCAGCAGCCAAGATCGTGGAGCGGGAGGAGCAGATACGCAGTATTTT. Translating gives CASSQDRGAGGADTQYF.

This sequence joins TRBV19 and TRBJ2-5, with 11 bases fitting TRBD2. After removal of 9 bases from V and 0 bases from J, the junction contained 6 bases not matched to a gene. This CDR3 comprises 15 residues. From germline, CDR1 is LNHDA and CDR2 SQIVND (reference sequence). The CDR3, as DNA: TGTGCCAGCCGAGGGACTAGCGGTAACCAAGAGACCCAGTACTTC. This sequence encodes CASRGTSGNQETQYF.

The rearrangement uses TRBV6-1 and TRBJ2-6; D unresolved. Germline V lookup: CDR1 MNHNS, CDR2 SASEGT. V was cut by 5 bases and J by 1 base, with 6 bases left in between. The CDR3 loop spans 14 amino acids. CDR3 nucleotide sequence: TGTGCCAGCAGTCGAAGTTCTGGGGCCAACGTCCTGACTTTC. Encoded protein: CASSRSSGANVLTF.

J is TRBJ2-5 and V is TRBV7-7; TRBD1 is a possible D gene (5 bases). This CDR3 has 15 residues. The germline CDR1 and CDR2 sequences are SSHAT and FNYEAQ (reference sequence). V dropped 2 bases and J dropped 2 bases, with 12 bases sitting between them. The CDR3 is CASSLSATVQETQYF. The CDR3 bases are TGTGCCAGCAGCTTAAGTGCGACAGTACAAGAGACCCAGTACTTC. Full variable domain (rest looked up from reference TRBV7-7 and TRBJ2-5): GAGVSQSPRYKVTKRGQDVTLRCDPISSHATLYWYQQALGQGPEFLTYFNYEAQPDKSGLPSDRFSAERPEGSISTLTIQRTEQRDSAMYRCASSLSATVQETQYFGPGTRLLVL.

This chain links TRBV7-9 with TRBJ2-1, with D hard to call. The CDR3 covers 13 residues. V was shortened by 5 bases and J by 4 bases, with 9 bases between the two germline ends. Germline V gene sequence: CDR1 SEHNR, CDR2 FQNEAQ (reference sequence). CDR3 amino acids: CASSPSVYNEQFF. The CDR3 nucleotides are TGTGCCAGCAGCCCATCGGTATACAATGAGCAGTTCTTC.

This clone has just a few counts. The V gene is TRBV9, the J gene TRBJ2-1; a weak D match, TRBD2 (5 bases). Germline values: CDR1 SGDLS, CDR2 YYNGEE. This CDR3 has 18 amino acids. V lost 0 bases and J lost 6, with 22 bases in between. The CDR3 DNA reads TGTGCCAGCAGCGTAGAGTTTTCTAGTCGGGGTTTGGGCAATGAGCAGTTCTTC. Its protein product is CASSVEFSSRGLGNEQFF.

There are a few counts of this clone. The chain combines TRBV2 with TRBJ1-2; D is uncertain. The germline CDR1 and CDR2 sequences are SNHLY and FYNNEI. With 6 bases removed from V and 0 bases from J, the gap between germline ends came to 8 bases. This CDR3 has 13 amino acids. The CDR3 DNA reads TGTGCCAGCAGCTCTGCACCTAACTATGGCTACACCTTC. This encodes CASSSAPNYGYTF.

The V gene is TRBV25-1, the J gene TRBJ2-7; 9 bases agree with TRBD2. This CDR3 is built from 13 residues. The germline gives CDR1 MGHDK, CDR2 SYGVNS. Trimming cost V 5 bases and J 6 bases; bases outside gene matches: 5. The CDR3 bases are TGTGCCAGCAGTTCTAGCGGGAAGGTCGAGCAGTACGTC. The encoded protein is CASSSSGKVEQYV.

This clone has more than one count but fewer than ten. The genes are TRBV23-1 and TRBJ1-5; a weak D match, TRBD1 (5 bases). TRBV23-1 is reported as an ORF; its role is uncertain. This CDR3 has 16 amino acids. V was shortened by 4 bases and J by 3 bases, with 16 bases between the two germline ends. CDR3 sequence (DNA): TGCGCCAGCAGTCGTCAGGGATCCACCGTCAATCAGCCCCAGCATTTT. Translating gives CASSRQGSTVNQPQHF.

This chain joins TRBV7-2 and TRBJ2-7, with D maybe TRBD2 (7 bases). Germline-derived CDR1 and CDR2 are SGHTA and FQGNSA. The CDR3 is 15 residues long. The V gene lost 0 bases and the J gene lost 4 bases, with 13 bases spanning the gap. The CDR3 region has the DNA TGTGCCAGCAGCTTAGCTGGGGGGGCCAAGTACGAGCAGTACGTC. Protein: CASSLAGGAKYEQYV.

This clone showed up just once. The DNA for the CDR3 is TGTGCCAGCAGTTCGTACGGGGCTGGAAACTATGGCTACACCTTC. Its translation: CASSSYGAGNYGYTF. This chain links TRBV27 with TRBJ1-2, with D possibly matching TRBD1 (5 bases). V was trimmed by 4 bases and J by 2 bases, leaving 14 bases between them. The length of the CDR3 is 15 residues. Per the germline V gene, CDR1 is MNHEY and CDR2 is SMNVEV (reference sequence).

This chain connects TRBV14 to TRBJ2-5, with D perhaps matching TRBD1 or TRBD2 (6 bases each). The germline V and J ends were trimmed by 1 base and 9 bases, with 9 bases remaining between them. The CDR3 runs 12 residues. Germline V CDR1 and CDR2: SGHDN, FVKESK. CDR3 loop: CASSQGRGAQYF. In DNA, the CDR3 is TGTGCCAGCAGCCAAGGAAGGGGGGCCCAGTACTTC.

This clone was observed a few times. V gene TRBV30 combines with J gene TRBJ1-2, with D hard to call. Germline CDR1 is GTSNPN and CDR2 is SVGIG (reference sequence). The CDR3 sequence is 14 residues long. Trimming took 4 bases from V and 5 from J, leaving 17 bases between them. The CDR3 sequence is CAWTKGLSGYGYTF. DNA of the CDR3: TGTGCCTGGACCAAAGGGCTTTCGGGATATGGCTACACCTTC.

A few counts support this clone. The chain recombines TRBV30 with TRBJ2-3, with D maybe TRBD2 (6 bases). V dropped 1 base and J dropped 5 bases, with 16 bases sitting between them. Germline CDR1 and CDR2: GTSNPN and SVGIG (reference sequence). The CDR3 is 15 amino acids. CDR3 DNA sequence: TGTGCCTGGAGTGGGCCGGGCGGGGCTGGAGATACGCAGTATTTT. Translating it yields CAWSGPGGAGDTQYF.

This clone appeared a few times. CDR3 nucleotides: TGTGCCAGCAGCGGGACCTACGAGCAGTACTTC. Protein sequence: CASSGTYEQYF. The chain couples TRBV7-9 to TRBJ2-7, with unresolved D. The CDR3 is made up of 11 amino acids. Trimming removed 5 bases at V and 2 bases at J, with 4 bases between. Germline values: CDR1 SEHNR, CDR2 FQNEAQ (reference sequence).

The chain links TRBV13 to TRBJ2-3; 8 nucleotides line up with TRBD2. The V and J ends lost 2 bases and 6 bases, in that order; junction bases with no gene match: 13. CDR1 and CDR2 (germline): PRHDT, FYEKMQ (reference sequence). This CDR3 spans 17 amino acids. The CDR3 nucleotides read TGTGCCAGCAGCTTACAATCGGGGGGGCACCTGAGGGATACGCAGTATTTT. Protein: CASSLQSGGHLRDTQYF.

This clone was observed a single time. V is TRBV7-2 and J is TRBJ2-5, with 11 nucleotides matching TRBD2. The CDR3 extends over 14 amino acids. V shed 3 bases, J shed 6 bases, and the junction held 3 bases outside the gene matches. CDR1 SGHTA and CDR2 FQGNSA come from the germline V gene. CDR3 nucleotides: TGTGCCAGCAGCTTGTTAGCGGGGGGGCAGACCCAGTACTTC. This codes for CASSLLAGGQTQYF.

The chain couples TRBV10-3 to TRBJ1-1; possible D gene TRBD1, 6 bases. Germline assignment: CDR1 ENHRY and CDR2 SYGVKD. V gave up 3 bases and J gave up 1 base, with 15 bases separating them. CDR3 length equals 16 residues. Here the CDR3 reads CAISENPGVTNTEAFF. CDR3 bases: TGTGCCATCAGTGAAAACCCAGGGGTTACGAACACTGAAGCTTTCTTT.

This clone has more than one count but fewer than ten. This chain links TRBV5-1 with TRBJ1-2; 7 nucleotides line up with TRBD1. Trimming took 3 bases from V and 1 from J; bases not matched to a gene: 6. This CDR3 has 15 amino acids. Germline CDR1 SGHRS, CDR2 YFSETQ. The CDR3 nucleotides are TGCGCCAGCAGCTCACCAGGACAGGTTAACTATGGCTACACCTTC. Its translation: CASSSPGQVNYGYTF.

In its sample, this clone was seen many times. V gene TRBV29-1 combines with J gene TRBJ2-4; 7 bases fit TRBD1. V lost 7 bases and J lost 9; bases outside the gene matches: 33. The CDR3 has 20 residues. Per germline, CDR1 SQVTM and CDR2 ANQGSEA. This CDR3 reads CSAVQGSVLRDSRRSVIQYF. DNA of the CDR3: TGCAGCGCCGTTCAGGGGTCGGTCCTCCGGGACAGTCGCAGGTCTGTCATTCAGTACTTC.

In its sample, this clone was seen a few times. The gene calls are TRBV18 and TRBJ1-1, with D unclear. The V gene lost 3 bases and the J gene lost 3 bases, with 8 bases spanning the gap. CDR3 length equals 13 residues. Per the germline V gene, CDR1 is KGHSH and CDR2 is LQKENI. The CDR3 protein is CASSPQKDTEAFF. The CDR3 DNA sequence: TGTGCCAGCTCACCCCAGAAGGACACTGAAGCTTTCTTT.

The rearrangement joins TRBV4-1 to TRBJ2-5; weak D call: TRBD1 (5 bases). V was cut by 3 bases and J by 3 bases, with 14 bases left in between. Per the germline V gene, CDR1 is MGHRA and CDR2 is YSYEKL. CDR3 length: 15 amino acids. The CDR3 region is CASSHPSREKETQYF. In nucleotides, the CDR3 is TGCGCCAGCAGCCACCCCAGCAGGGAAAAAGAGACCCAGTACTTC.

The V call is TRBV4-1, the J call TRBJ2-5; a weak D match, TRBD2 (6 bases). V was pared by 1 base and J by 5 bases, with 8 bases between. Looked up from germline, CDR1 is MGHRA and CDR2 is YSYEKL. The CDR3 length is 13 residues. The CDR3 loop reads CASSQAGEETQYF. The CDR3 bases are TGCGCCAGCAGCCAAGCGGGAGAGGAGACCCAGTACTTC.

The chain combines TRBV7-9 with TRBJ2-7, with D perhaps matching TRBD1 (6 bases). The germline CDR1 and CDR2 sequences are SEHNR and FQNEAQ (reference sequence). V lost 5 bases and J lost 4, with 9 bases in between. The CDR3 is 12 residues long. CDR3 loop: CASSLTGYEQYV. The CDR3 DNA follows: TGTGCCAGCAGCCTGACAGGATACGAGCAGTACGTC.

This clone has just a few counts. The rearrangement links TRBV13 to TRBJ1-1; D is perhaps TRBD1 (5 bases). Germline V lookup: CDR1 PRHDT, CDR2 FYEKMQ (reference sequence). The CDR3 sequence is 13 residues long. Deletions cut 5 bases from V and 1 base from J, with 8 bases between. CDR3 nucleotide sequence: TGTGCCAGCAGCACGGGACCGAACACTGAAGCTTTCTTT. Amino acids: CASSTGPNTEAFF.

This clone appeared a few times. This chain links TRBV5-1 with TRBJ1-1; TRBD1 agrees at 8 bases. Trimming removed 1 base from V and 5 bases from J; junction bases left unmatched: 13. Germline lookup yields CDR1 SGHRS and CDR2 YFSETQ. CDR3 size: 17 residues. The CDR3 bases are TGCGCCAGCAGCTTGCGGGACAGGCGACCCAGGGATACTGAAGCTTTCTTT. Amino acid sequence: CASSLRDRRPRDTEAFF. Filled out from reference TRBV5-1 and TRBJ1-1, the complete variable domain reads KAGVTQTPRYLIKTRGQQVTLSCSPISGHRSVSWYQQTPGQGLQFLFEYFSETQRNKGNFPGRFSGRQFSNSRSEMNVSTLELGDSALYLCASSLRDRRPRDTEAFFGQGTRLTVV.

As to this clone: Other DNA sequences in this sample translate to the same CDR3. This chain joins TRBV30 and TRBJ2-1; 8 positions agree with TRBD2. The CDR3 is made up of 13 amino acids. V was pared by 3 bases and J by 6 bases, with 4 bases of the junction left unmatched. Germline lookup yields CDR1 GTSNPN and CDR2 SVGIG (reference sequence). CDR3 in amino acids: CAWRLAGGNEQFF. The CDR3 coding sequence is TGTGCCTGGAGGCTAGCGGGTGGCAATGAGCAGTTCTTC.

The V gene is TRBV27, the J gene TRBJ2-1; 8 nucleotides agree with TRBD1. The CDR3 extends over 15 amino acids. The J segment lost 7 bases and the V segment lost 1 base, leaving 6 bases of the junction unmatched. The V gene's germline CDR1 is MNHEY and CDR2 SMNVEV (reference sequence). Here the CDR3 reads CASSLYTGGTNEQFF. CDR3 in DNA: TGTGCCAGCAGTTTATATACAGGGGGTACGAATGAGCAGTTCTTC.